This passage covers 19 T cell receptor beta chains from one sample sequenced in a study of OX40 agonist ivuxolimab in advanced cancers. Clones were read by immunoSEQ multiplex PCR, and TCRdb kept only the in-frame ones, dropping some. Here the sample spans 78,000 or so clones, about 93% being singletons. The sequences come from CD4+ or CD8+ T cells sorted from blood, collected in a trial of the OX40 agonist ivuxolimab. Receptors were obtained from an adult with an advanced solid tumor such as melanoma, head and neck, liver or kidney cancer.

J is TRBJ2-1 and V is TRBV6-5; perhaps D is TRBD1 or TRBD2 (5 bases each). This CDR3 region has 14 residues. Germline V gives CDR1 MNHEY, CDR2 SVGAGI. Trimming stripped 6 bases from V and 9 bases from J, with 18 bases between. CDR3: CASRPSGRLAEQFF. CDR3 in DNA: TGTGCCAGCAGACCTTCGGGGCGGCTTGCTGAGCAGTTCTTC.

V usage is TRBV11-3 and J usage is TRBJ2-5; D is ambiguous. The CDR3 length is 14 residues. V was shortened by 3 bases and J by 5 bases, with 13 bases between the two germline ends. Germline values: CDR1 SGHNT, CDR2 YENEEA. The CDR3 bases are TGTGCCAGCAGCTTGTCTAGGTCAGGTGAGACCCAGTACTTC. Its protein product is CASSLSRSGETQYF. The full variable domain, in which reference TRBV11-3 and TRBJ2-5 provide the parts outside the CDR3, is EAGVVQSPRYKIIEKKQPVAFWCNPISGHNTLYWYLQNLGQGPELLIRYENEEAVDDSQLPKDRFSAERLKGVDSTLKIQPAELGDSAVYLCASSLSRSGETQYFGPGTRLLVL.

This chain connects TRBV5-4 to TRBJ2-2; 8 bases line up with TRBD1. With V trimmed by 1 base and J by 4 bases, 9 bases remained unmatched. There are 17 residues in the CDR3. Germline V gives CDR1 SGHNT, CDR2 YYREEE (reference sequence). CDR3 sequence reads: CASSLPQGEAGTGELFF. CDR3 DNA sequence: TGTGCCAGCAGCTTGCCACAGGGGGAAGCGGGCACCGGGGAGCTGTTTTTT.

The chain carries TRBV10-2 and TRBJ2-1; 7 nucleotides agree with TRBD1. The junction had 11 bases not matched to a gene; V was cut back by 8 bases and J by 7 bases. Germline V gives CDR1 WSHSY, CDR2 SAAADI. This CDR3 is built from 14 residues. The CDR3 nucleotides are TGCGCCAGCTTACAGAACAGGGGAAGTAATGAGCAGTTCTTC. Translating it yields CASLQNRGSNEQFF.

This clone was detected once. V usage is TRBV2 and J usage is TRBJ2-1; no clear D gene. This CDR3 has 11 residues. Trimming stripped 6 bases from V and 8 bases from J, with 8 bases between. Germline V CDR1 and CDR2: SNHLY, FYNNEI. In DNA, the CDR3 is TGTGCCAGCAGGGGTACCTATGAGCAGTTCTTC. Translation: CASRGTYEQFF.

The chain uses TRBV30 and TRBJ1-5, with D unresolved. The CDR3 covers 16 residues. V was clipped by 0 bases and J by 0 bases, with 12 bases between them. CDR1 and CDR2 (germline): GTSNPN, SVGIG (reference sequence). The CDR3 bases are TGTGCCTGGAGTGTATCCGGGGATTCTAGCAATCAGCCCCAGCATTTT. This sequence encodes CAWSVSGDSSNQPQHF.

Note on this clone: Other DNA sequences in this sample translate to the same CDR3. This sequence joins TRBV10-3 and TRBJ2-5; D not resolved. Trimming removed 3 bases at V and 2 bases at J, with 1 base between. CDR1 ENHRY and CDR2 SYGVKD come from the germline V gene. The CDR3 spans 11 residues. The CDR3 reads CAISEQETQYF. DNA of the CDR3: TGTGCCATCAGTGAACAAGAGACCCAGTACTTC.

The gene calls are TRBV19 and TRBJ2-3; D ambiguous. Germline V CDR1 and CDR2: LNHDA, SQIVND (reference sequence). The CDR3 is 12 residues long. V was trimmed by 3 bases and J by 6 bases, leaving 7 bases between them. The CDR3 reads CASSMSEDTQYF. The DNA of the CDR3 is TGTGCCAGTAGTATGTCGGAGGATACGCAGTATTTT.

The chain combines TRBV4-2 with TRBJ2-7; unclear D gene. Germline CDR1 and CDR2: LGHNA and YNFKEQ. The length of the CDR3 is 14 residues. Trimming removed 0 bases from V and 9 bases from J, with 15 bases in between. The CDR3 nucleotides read TGTGCCAGCAGCCAAGATCTGGGGTATTTAGGGCAGTACTTC. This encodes CASSQDLGYLGQYF.

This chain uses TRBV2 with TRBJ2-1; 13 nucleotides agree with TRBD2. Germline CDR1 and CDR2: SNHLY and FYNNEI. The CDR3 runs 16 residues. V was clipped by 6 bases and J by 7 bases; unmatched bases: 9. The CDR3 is CASSPTSGRARNEQFF. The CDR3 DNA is TGTGCCAGCAGCCCTACTAGCGGGAGGGCCCGTAATGAGCAGTTCTTC.

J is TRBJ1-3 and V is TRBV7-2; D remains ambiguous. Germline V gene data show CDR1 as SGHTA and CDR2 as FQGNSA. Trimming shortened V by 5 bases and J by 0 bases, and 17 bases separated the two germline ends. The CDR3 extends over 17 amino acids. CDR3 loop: CASSNRGGSRSGNTIYF. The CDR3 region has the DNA TGTGCCAGCAGCAATCGTGGCGGGTCCCGCTCTGGAAACACCATATATTTT.

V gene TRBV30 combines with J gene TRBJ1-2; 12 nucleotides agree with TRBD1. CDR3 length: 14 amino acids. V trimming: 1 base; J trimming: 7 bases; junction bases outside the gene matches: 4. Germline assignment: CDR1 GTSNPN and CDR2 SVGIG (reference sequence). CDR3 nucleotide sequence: TGTGCCTGGAGTGCGGGACAGGGGGCCGTTGGCTACACCTTC. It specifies CAWSAGQGAVGYTF.

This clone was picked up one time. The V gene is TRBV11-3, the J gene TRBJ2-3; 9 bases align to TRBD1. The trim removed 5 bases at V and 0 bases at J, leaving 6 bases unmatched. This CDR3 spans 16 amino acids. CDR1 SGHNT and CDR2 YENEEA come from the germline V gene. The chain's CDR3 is CASSGTGSSSTDTQYF. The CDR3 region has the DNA TGTGCCAGCAGCGGGACAGGGAGTAGTAGCACAGATACGCAGTATTTT.

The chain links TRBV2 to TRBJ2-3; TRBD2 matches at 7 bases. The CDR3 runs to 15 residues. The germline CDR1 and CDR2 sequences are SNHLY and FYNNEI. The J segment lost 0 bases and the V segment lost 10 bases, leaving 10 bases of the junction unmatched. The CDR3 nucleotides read TGTGCCACCCAAAACTTAGCGGGTAGCACAGATACGCAGTATTTT. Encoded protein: CATQNLAGSTDTQYF.

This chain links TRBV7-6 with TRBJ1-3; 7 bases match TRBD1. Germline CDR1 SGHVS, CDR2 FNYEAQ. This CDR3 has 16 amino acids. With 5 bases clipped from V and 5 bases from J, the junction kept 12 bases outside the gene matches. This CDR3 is CASSVGAGGRRNTIYF. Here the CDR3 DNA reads TGTGCCAGCAGCGTAGGAGCAGGGGGTAGGAGAAACACCATATATTTT.

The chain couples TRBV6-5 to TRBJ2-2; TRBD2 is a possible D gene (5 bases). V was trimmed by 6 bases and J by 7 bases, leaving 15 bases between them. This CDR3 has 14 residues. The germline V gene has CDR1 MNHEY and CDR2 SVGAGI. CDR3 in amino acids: CASRRADWRGELFF. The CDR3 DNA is TGTGCCAGCAGGAGGGCAGACTGGCGCGGGGAGCTGTTTTTT.

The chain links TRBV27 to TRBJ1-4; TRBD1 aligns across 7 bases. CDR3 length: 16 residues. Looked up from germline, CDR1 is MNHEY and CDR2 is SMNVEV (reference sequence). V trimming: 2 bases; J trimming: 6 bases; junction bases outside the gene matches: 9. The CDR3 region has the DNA TGTGCCAGCAGTTTAAGCCCTCGACAGGGCTATGAAAAACTGTTTTTT. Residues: CASSLSPRQGYEKLFF.

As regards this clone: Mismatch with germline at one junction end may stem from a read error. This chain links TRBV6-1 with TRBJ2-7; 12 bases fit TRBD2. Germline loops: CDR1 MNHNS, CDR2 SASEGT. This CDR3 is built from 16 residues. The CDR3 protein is CASSEGLGLAGPPGGF. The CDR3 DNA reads TGTGCCAGCAGTGAAGGTCTCGGACTAGCGGGGCCACCCGGGGGATTC.

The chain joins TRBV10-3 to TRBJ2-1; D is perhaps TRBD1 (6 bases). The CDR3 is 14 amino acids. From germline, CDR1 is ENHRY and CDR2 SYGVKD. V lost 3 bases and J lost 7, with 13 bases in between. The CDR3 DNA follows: TGTGCCATCAGTGAAGGCAGGGGTGCGAATGAGCAGTTCTTC. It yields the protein CAISEGRGANEQFF.